These 5 T cell receptor beta chains share one sample of origin, sequenced in a study of shared clonotypes between healthy human individuals. This table comes from immunoSEQ multiplex PCR, and its TCRdb copy is limited to in-frame clones, with some not included. This table has roughly 200,000 clones, around 63% appearing once. Sequencing was performed on memory CD4+ T cells sorted from blood. Specified subset: CD45RA-negative fraction. These receptors originate from a young man in good health.

The CDR3 sequence is CSVEIWGQANSGNTIYF. The CDR3 DNA follows: TGCAGCGTTGAGATTTGGGGACAGGCTAACTCTGGAAACACCATATATTTT. The chain has TRBV29-1 and TRBJ1-3; 8 positions agree with TRBD1. The CDR3 spans 17 residues. Germline loops: CDR1 SQVTM, CDR2 ANQGSEA. V shed 3 bases, J shed 0 bases, and the junction held 10 bases outside the gene matches. Complete variable domain (other parts from reference TRBV29-1 and TRBJ1-3): SAVISQKPSRDICQRGTSLTIQCQVDSQVTMMFWYRQQPGQSLTLIATANQGSEATYESGFVIDKFPISRPNLTFSTLTVSNMSPEDSSIYLCSVEIWGQANSGNTIYFGEGSWLTVV.

This clone was seen ten or more times. V and J are TRBV28 and TRBJ1-5; 8 positions match TRBD1. CDR1 is MDHEN, CDR2 SYDVKM, per germline. The CDR3 extends over 15 amino acids. Unmatched junction bases numbered 6, after V lost 6 bases and J lost 2 bases. CDR3 coding DNA: TGTGCCAGCAGGTATACAGGGGGAGGCAATCAGCCCCAGCATTTT. Its translation is CASRYTGGGNQPQHF.

The chain employs TRBV7-2 and TRBJ1-2; tentatively, D is TRBD1 (5 bases). The germline CDR1 and CDR2 sequences are SGHTA and FQGNSA. V lost 2 bases and J 6 bases, leaving 10 bases between the germline ends. The CDR3 is 13 residues long. DNA for the CDR3: TGTGCCAGCAGCTTAAGGGACCTCGATGGCTACACCTTC. It encodes CASSLRDLDGYTF. The full variable domain, completed using reference TRBV7-2 and TRBJ1-2, is GAGVSQSPSNKVTEKGKDVELRCDPISGHTALYWYRQSLGQGLEFLIYFQGNSAPDKSGLPSDRFSAERTGGSVSTLTIQRTQQEDSAVYLCASSLRDLDGYTFGSGTRLTVV.

This clone was recorded many times. The chain joins TRBV6-1 to TRBJ1-4; D is undetermined. This CDR3 spans 11 amino acids. Per germline, CDR1 MNHNS and CDR2 SASEGT. The germline V and J ends were trimmed by 4 bases and 8 bases, with 5 bases remaining between them. The CDR3 sequence: CASSVQEKLFF. The CDR3 coding sequence is TGTGCCAGCAGTGTACAGGAAAAACTGTTTTTT.

In this sample, this clone turned up a few times. V is TRBV4-3 and J is TRBJ2-7, with 12 nucleotides matching TRBD1. CDR1 is LGHNA and CDR2 is YSLEER in the germline V gene. The CDR3 contains 18 residues. Unmatched junction bases numbered 10, after V lost 1 base and J lost 3 bases. CDR3 amino acids: CASSQGAGGDRGLYEQYF. The CDR3 DNA follows: TGCGCCAGCAGCCAAGGCGCGGGAGGGGACAGGGGGCTCTACGAGCAGTACTTC.